This is a list of T cell receptor beta chains from one sample in a study of shared clonotypes between healthy human individuals. The assay was immunoSEQ multiplex PCR, and TCRdb's table has in-frame clones only and misses some. Of millions of clones listed, about 95% are singletons. The source material was naive CD4+ T cells sorted from blood. Every receptor here comes from a man between 18 and 35 years old in good health. Each CDR3 is given with its conserved first and last residue. Fields, in order: V gene, J gene, clone size, D gene, CDR3 protein, CDR3 DNA. The D gene is left open where the match is weak. Clone size is given for some rows only: seen once, a few or many times, or a class if the clone is expanded.

V: TRBV18; J: TRBJ2-3; size: NA; D: NA; CDR3: CASSPSRVSTDTQYF; DNA: TGTGCCAGCTCACCATCCCGAGTCAGCACAGATACGCAGTATTTT
V: TRBV7-2; J: TRBJ2-1; size: NA; D: TRBD2; CDR3: CASSLGLASSYNEQFF; DNA: TGTGCCAGCAGCTTAGGACTAGCGAGCTCCTACAATGAGCAGTTCTTC
V: TRBV5-4; J: TRBJ2-5; size: NA; D: TRBD2; CDR3: CASSSKKREPQETQYF; DNA: TGTGCCAGCAGCTCCAAGAAGCGGGAGCCTCAAGAGACCCAGTACTTC
V: TRBV7-8; J: TRBJ2-4; size: NA; D: NA; CDR3: CASSLDNPAKNIQYF; DNA: TGTGCCAGCAGCTTAGATAACCCAGCCAAAAACATTCAGTACTTC
V: TRBV7-9; J: TRBJ1-1; size: NA; D: TRBD1; CDR3: CATGGTEAFF; DNA: TGTGCTACAGGGGGCACTGAAGCTTTCTTT
V: TRBV5-4; J: TRBJ1-2; size: NA; D: NA; CDR3: CASSREGVYGYTF; DNA: TGTGCCAGCAGCCGGGAGGGGGTTTATGGCTACACCTTC
V: TRBV11-1; J: TRBJ2-4; size: NA; D: TRBD1; CDR3: CASSAGTGPFDLAKNIQYF; DNA: TGTGCCAGCAGCGCGGGGACAGGGCCATTTGACCTAGCCAAAAACATTCAGTACTTC
V: TRBV5-1; J: TRBJ2-5; size: NA; D: TRBD1; CDR3: CASSGAQGAGETQYF; DNA: TGCGCCAGCAGCGGCGCGCAGGGGGCCGGAGAGACCCAGTACTTC
V: TRBV27; J: TRBJ2-7; size: NA; D: NA; CDR3: CASSSRFDYEQYF; DNA: TGTGCCAGCAGCTCCCGCTTCGATTACGAGCAGTACTTC
V: TRBV5-4; J: TRBJ2-7; size: once; D: NA; CDR3: CASSLAHVLVLRGEQYF; DNA: TGTGCCAGCAGCTTGGCCCACGTTTTAGTCTTACGAGGCGAGCAGTACTTC
V: TRBV7-2; J: TRBJ2-1; size: once; D: NA; CDR3: CASSLGSGGVSVWAREQFF; DNA: TGTGCCAGCAGCTTAGGGTCAGGCGGGGTGTCTGTTTGGGCGCGTGAGCAGTTCTTC